The next 20 T cell receptor beta chains were all read from a single sample in a study of T cell responses to AZD1222 COVID-19 vaccine. This table comes from immunoSEQ multiplex PCR, and its TCRdb copy is limited to in-frame clones, with some not included. This repertoire shows fewer than 150,000 clones, roughly nine tenths found once; its top ten account for roughly 9.9%. This specimen was peripheral blood, taken 28 days after the second AZD1222 dose. The receptors here all came from an adult who received the AZD1222 COVID-19 vaccine.

The V call is TRBV5-6, the J call TRBJ1-1; no definite D call. Per the germline V gene, CDR1 is SGHDT and CDR2 is YYEEEE. The length of the CDR3 is 12 residues. Trimming took off 4 bases at V and 5 bases at J, with 9 bases between the two ends. The CDR3 DNA follows: TGTGCCAGCAGCGGGTTGGGAACTGAAGCTTTCTTT. Amino acid sequence: CASSGLGTEAFF.

This clone was detected a few times. This chain uses TRBV28 with TRBJ1-2; 7 bases agree with TRBD1. V shed 7 bases, J shed 0 bases, and the junction held 11 bases outside the gene matches. The germline gives CDR1 MDHEN, CDR2 SYDVKM. CDR3 length: 16 amino acids. CDR3 DNA sequence: TGTGCCAGCAAGACTGACCGGGACAGAACTAACTATGGCTACACCTTC. Protein product: CASKTDRDRTNYGYTF.

The chain carries TRBV29-1 and TRBJ2-6; D is undetermined. Germline loops: CDR1 SQVTM, CDR2 ANQGSEA. The CDR3 is 13 amino acids. V lost 7 bases and J lost 4, with 11 bases in between. CDR3 DNA: TGCAGCGCCAAACTCGTGGGGGCCAACGTCCTGACTTTC. Protein: CSAKLVGANVLTF.

The rearrangement joins TRBV7-9 to TRBJ2-5, with no clear D. The CDR3 contains 13 residues. With 1 base removed from V and 6 bases from J, the gap between germline ends came to 9 bases. The germline V gene encodes CDR1 SEHNR and CDR2 FQNEAQ (reference sequence). The CDR3 sequence: CASSLEVGQTQYF. CDR3 nucleotides: TGTGCCAGCAGCTTAGAAGTTGGACAGACCCAGTACTTC.

The chain carries TRBV7-3 and TRBJ1-1, with D possibly TRBD1 on 6 matching bases. The CDR3 totals 14 residues. Germline assignment: CDR1 SGHTA and CDR2 FQGTGA. V dropped 6 bases and J dropped 1 base, with 12 bases sitting between them. Here the CDR3 reads CASRPGGQNTEAFF. In DNA, the CDR3 is TGTGCCAGCAGGCCTGGGGGGCAGAACACTGAAGCTTTCTTT.

Only a few counts were recorded for this clone. The chain recombines TRBV4-3 with TRBJ2-1; D ambiguous. Trimming removed 0 bases from V and 7 bases from J, with 13 bases in between. The CDR3 loop spans 15 amino acids. Per germline, CDR1 LGHNA and CDR2 YSLEER. As DNA, the CDR3 is TGCGCCAGCAGCCAAGATCGATCTCACGGGAATGAGCAGTTCTTC. It yields the protein CASSQDRSHGNEQFF.

This chain uses TRBV5-6 with TRBJ2-6; possibly TRBD2 for D (6 bases). This CDR3 has 19 amino acids. The germline V gene has CDR1 SGHDT and CDR2 YYEEEE. With 4 bases removed from V and 3 bases from J, the gap between germline ends came to 23 bases. CDR3 DNA sequence: TGTGCCAGCAGCCCCGGGACTCCGCTCATTGGTGGTGGGGCCAACGTCCTGACTTTC. It codes for CASSPGTPLIGGGANVLTF.

This clone occurred once. The chain is built from TRBV18 and TRBJ1-1, with 7 bases identical to TRBD1. The junction had 9 bases not matched to a gene; V was cut back by 0 bases and J by 8 bases. This CDR3 has 15 amino acids. The germline V gene has CDR1 KGHSH and CDR2 LQKENI. The CDR3 sequence is CASSPPGQQVTEAFF. The CDR3 nucleotides read TGTGCCAGCTCACCACCGGGACAGCAGGTGACGGAAGCTTTCTTT. The full variable domain, rest sourced from reference TRBV18 and TRBJ1-1, is NAGVMQNPRHLVRRRGQEARLRCSPMKGHSHVYWYRQLPEEGLKFMVYLQKENIIDESGMPKERFSAEFPKEGPSILRIQQVVRGDSAAYFCASSPPGQQVTEAFFGQGTRLTVV.

V and J are TRBV27 and TRBJ1-1, with D possibly TRBD1 on 5 matching bases. CDR1 and CDR2 from the germline V gene are MNHEY and SMNVEV (reference sequence). CDR3 length: 14 residues. V lost 6 bases and J 5 bases, leaving 16 bases between the germline ends. In nucleotides, the CDR3 is TGTGCCAGCAGACGCCTGGGGCAAGGGACTGAAGCTTTCTTT. As protein: CASRRLGQGTEAFF.

The V call is TRBV4-1, the J call TRBJ2-7, with 10 bases identical to TRBD2. The CDR3 runs 14 residues. Germline-derived CDR1 and CDR2 are MGHRA and YSYEKL. The junction had 4 bases not matched to a gene; V was cut back by 4 bases and J by 4 bases. The CDR3 nucleotides are TGCGCCAGCAGCCTTACTAGCGGGACTTACGAGCAGTACTTC. Translated: CASSLTSGTYEQYF.

Regarding this clone: Other DNA variants within this sample encode the same CDR3. The gene calls are TRBV12-3 or TRBV12-4 and TRBJ1-4; D gene uncertain. V lost 1 base and J lost 8, with 2 bases in between. This CDR3 has 11 residues. The CDR3, as DNA: TGTGCCAGCAGTTTAGGGGAAAAACTGTTTTTT. This sequence encodes CASSLGEKLFF.

The gene calls are TRBV6-4 and TRBJ2-1, with 7 nucleotides matching TRBD2. Germline values: CDR1 MRHNA, CDR2 SNTAGT. The CDR3 totals 15 residues. J gave up 0 bases and V 4 bases, and 3 bases lay outside the gene matches. CDR3 coding DNA: TGTGCCAGCAGTGTGGGGGGGGGCTCCTACAATGAGCAGTTCTTC. Translating gives CASSVGGGSYNEQFF.

The genes are TRBV7-2 and TRBJ2-1; D is ambiguous. The CDR3 has 14 amino acids. Germline CDR1 and CDR2: SGHTA and FQGNSA. Between the trimmed V and J ends, which lost 5 bases and 9 bases, there was a span of 17 bases. The CDR3 loop is CASSALDFPGEQFF. DNA of the CDR3: TGTGCCAGCAGCGCCCTAGACTTTCCAGGTGAGCAGTTCTTC.

The J gene is TRBJ1-6, the V gene TRBV10-1; D unclear. V was pared by 6 bases and J by 5 bases, with 8 bases between. The V gene's germline CDR1 is WNHNN and CDR2 SYGVQD (reference sequence). This CDR3 has 13 amino acids. The CDR3 DNA is TGCGCCAGCAGGGGTAAGGATAATTCACCCCTCCACTTT. The encoded protein is CASRGKDNSPLHF.

The CDR3 sequence is CASGTDQETQYF. CDR3 DNA: TGTGCCAGCGGGACAGACCAAGAGACCCAGTACTTC. The gene calls are TRBV3-1 (or the pseudogene TRBV3-2) and TRBJ2-5; TRBD1 matches at 7 bases. This CDR3 is 12 amino acids long. V lost 8 bases to trimming and J lost 0 bases; unmatched junction nucleotides: 0. The germline V gene encodes CDR1 LGHDT and CDR2 YNNKEL (reference sequence).

This rearrangement joins TRBV28 to TRBJ2-1; 8 positions match TRBD2. Germline-derived CDR1 and CDR2 are MDHEN and SYDVKM. The CDR3 has 13 amino acids. CDR3 sequence: CAYGRGGVDEQFF. The CDR3 DNA is TGTGCTTATGGTCGGGGGGGGGTCGATGAGCAGTTCTTC.

The CDR3 is CASSQVSGYEQYF. DNA for the CDR3: TGTGCCAGCAGCCAGGTCTCAGGGTACGAGCAGTACTTC. The chain recombines TRBV14 with TRBJ2-7; D perhaps matches TRBD1 (5 bases). This CDR3 has 13 amino acids. Trimming left V 3 bases short and J 4 bases short, with 10 bases between. Germline V gene data show CDR1 as SGHDN and CDR2 as FVKESK.

This rearrangement joins TRBV4-3 to TRBJ2-1; no reliable D call. CDR3 length equals 19 residues. Germline lookup yields CDR1 LGHNA and CDR2 YSLEER. V was clipped by 0 bases and J by 2 bases, with 20 bases between them. The CDR3 is CASSQESSGFVGPYNEQFF. The CDR3 coding sequence is TGCGCCAGCAGCCAAGAATCGTCCGGCTTCGTGGGTCCCTACAATGAGCAGTTCTTC.

The V call is TRBV5-1, the J call TRBJ1-2; D gene ambiguous. Trimming left V 2 bases short and J 2 bases short, with 10 bases between. CDR1 is SGHRS, CDR2 YFSETQ, per germline. The CDR3 consists of 14 residues. The CDR3 loop reads CASSLTGRNYGYTF. The CDR3 bases are TGCGCCAGCAGCTTAACCGGTAGGAACTATGGCTACACCTTC.

This clone appeared a few times. This chain joins TRBV10-3 and TRBJ1-1; the D gene is possibly TRBD1 (5 bases). Trimming took off 6 bases at V and 4 bases at J, with 9 bases between the two ends. The CDR3 length is 12 residues. From germline, CDR1 is ENHRY and CDR2 SYGVKD. The chain's CDR3 is CAISEGTTEAFF. CDR3 bases: TGTGCCATCAGCGAGGGGACCACTGAAGCTTTCTTT.